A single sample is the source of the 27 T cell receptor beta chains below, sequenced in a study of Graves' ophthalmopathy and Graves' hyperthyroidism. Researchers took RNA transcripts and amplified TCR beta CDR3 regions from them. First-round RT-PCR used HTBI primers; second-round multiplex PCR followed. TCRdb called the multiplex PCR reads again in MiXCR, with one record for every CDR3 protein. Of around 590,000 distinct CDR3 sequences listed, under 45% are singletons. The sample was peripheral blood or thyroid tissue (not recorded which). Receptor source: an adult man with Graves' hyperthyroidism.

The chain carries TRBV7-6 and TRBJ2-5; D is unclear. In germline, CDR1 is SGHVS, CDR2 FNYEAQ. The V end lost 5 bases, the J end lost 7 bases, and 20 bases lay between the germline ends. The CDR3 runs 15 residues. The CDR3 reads CASSPSLGRSRTQYF. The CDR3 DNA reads TGTGCCAGCAGCCCTAGTTTGGGTCGGTCGAGGACCCAGTACTTC.

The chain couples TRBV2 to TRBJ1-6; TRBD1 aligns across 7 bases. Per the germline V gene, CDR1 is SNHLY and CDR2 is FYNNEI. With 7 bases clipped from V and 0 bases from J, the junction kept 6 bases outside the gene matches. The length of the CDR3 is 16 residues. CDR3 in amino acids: CASMGAGGSYNSPLHF. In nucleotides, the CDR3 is TGTGCCAGCATGGGGGCAGGGGGCTCCTATAATTCACCCCTCCACTTT.

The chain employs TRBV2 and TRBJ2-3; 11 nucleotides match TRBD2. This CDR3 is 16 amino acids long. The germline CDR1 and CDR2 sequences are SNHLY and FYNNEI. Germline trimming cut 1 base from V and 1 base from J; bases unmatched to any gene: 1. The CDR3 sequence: CASSEGSGRGTDTQYF. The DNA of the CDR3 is TGTGCCAGCAGTGAAGGTAGCGGGAGGGGCACAGATACGCAGTATTTT.

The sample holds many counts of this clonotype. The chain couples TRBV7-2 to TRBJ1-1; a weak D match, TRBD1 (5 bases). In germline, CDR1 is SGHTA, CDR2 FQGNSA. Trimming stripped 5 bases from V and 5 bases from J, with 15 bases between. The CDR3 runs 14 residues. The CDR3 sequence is CASSPQSGGTEAFF. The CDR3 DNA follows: TGTGCCAGCAGCCCACAGTCCGGGGGGACTGAAGCTTTCTTT.

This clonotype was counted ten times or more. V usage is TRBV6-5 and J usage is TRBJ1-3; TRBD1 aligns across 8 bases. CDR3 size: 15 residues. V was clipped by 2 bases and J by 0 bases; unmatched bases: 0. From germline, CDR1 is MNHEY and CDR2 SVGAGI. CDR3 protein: CASSYDRGSGNTIYF. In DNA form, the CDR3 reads TGTGCCAGCAGTTACGACAGGGGCTCTGGAAACACCATATATTTT.

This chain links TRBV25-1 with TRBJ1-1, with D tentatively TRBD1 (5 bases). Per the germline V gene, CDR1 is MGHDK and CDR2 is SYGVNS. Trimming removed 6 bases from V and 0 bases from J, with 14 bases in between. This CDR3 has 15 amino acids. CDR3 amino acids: CASRNTGLLNTEAFF. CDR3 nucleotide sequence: TGTGCCAGCAGAAACACGGGACTGCTGAACACTGAAGCTTTCTTT. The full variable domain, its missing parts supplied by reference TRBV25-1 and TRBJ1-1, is EADIYQTPRYLVIGTGKKITLECSQTMGHDKMYWYQQDPGMELHLIHYSYGVNSTEKGDLSSESTVSRIRTEHFPLTLESARPSHTSQYLCASRNTGLLNTEAFFGQGTRLTVV.

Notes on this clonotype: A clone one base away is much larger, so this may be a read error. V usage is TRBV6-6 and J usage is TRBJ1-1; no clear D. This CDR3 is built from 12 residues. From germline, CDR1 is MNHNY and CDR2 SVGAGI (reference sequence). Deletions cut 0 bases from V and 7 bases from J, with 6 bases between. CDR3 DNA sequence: TGTGCCAGCAGTTACTCCGGGGATGAAGCTTTCTTT. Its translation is CASSYSGDEAFF.

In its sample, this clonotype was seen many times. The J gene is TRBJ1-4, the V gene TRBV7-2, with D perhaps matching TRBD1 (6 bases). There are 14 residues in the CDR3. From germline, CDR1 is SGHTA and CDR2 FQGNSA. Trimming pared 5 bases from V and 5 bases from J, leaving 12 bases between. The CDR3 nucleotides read TGTGCCAGCAGCCCGCCGGGACACAATGAAAAACTGTTTTTT. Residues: CASSPPGHNEKLFF.

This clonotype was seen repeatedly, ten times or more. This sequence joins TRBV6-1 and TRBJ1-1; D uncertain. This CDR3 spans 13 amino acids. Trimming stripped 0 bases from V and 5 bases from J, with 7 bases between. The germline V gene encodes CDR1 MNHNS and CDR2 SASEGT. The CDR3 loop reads CASSEAGRTEAFF. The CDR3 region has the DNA TGTGCCAGCAGTGAAGCCGGGAGGACTGAAGCTTTCTTT.

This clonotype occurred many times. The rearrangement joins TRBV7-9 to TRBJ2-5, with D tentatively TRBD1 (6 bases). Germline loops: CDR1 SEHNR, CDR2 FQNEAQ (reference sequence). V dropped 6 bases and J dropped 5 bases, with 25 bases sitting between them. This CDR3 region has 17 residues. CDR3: CASSDIIGRGAGETQYF. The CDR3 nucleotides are TGTGCCAGCAGTGATATTATAGGCAGGGGCGCCGGGGAGACCCAGTACTTC.

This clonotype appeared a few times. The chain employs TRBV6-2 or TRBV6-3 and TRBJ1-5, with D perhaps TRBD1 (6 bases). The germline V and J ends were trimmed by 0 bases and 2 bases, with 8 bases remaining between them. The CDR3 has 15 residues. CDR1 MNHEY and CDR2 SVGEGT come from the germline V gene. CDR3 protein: CASSYSGGRNQPQHF. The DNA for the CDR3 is TGTGCCAGCAGTTACTCAGGGGGTCGCAATCAGCCCCAGCATTTT.

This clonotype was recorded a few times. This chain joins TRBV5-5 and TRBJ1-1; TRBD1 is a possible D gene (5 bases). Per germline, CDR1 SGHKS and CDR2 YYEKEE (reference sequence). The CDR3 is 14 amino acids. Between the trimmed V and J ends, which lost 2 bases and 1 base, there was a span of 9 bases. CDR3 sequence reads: CASSLDSKNTEAFF. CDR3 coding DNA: TGTGCCAGCAGCTTAGACAGTAAGAACACTGAAGCTTTCTTT.

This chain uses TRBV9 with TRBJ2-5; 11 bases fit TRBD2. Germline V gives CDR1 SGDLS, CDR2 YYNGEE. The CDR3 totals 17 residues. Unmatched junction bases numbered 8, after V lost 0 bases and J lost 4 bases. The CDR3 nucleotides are TGTGCCAGCAGCGTAGGACTAGCGGGACTAGCGCCAGAGACCCAGTACTTC. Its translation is CASSVGLAGLAPETQYF. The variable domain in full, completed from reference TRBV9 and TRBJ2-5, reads DSGVTQTPKHLITATGQRVTLRCSPRSGDLSVYWYQQSLDQGLQFLIQYYNGEERAKGNILERFSAQQFPDLHSELNLSSLELGDSALYFCASSVGLAGLAPETQYFGPGTRLLVL.

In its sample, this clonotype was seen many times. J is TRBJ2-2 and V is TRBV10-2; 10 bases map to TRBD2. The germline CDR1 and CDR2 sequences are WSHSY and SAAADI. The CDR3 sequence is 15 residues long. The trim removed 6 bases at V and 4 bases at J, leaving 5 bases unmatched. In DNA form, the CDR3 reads TGCGCCAGCAGAGGACTAGCGGAGGGCACCGGGGAGCTGTTTTTT. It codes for CASRGLAEGTGELFF.

CDR3 sequence reads: CSRHDRKSSYGYTF. The CDR3 coding sequence is TGCAGCCGGCACGACAGGAAATCGTCTTATGGCTACACCTTC. V gene TRBV29-1 combines with J gene TRBJ1-2, with a tentative D call TRBD1 (6 bases). Germline V gene lookup returns CDR1 SQVTM and CDR2 ANQGSEA. V dropped 8 bases and J dropped 5 bases, with 21 bases sitting between them. This CDR3 comprises 14 residues.

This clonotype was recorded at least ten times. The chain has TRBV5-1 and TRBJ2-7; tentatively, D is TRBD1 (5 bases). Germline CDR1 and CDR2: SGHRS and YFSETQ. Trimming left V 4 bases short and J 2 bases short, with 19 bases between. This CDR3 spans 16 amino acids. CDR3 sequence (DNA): TGCGCCAGCAGCCCCGGACACGTTTCAAGTACCTACGAGCAGTACTTC. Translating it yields CASSPGHVSSTYEQYF.

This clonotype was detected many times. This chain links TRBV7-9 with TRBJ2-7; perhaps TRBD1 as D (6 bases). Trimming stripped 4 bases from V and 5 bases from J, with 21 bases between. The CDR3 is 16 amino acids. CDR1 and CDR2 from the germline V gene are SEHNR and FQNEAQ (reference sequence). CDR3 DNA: TGTGCCAGCAGCTCTACGCATAGCCCCAACAGGGACGAGCAGTACTTC. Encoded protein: CASSSTHSPNRDEQYF.

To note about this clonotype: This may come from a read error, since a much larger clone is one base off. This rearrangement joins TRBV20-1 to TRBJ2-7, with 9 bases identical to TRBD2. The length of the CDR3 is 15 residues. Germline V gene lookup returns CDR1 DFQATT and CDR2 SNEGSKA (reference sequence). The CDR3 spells CSAGDHSGSSYEQYF. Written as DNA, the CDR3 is TGCAGTGCTGGAGATCATAGCGGGAGCTCCTACGAGCAGTACTTC.

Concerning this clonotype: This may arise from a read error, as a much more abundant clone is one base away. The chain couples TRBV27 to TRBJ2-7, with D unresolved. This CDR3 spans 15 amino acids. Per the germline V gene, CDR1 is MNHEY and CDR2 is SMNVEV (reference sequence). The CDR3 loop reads CAGSLYPDVSYEQYF. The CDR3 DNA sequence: TGTGCCGGCAGTTTATATCCAGACGTGTCCTACGAGCAGTACTTC.

CDR3 loop: CSVAGRGATYEQYF. DNA for the CDR3: TGCAGCGTTGCCGGTCGGGGAGCTACCTACGAGCAGTACTTC. V usage is TRBV29-1 and J usage is TRBJ2-7; possibly TRBD2 for D (5 bases). V shed 4 bases and J shed 2 bases, with 15 bases lying between them. The CDR3 runs to 14 residues. CDR1 is SQVTM, CDR2 ANQGSEA, per germline.

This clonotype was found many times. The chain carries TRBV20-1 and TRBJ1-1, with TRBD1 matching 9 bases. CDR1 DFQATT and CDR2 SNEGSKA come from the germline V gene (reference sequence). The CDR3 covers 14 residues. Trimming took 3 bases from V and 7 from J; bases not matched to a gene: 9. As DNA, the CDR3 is TGCAGTGCTAGCTCTACTCGGGACAGGGATGAAGCTTTCTTT. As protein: CSASSTRDRDEAFF.

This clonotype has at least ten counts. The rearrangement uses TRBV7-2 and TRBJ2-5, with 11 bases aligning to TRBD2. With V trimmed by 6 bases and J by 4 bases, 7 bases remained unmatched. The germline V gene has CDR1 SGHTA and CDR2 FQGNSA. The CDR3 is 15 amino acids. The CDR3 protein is CASSLTSGDGETQYF. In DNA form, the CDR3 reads TGTGCCAGCAGTTTGACTAGCGGGGACGGAGAGACCCAGTACTTC.

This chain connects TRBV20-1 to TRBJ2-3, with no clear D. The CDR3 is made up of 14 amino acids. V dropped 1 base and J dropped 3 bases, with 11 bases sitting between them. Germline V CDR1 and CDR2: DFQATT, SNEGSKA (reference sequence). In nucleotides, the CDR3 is TGCAGTGCTAGAGTTTCCCCTCTTACAGATACGCAGTATTTT. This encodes CSARVSPLTDTQYF.

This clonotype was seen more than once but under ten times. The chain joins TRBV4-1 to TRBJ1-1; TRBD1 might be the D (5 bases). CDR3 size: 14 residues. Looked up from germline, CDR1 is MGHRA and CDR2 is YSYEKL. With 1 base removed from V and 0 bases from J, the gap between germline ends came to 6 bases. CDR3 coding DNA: TGCGCCAGCAGCCAAGCAGGGCTGAACACTGAAGCTTTCTTT. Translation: CASSQAGLNTEAFF.

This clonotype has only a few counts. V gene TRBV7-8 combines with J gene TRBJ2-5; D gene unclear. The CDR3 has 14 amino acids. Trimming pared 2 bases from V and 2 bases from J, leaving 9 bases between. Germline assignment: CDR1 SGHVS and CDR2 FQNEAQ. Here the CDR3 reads CASSLLLRQETQYF. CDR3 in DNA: TGTGCCAGCAGCTTATTATTGCGGCAAGAGACCCAGTACTTC.

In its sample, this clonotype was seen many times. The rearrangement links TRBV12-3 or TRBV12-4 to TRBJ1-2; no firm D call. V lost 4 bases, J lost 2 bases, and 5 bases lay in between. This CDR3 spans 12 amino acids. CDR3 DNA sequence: TGTGCCAGCAGTTCGGTGAACTATGGCTACACCTTC. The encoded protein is CASSSVNYGYTF.

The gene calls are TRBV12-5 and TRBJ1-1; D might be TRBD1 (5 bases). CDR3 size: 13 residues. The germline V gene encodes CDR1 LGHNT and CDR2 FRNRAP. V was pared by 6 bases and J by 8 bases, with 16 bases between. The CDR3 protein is CASGLNGGLEAFF. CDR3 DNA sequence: TGTGCTAGTGGCCTGAACGGGGGACTGGAAGCTTTCTTT. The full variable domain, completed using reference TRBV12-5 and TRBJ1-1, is DARVTQTPRHKVTEMGQEVTMRCQPILGHNTVFWYRQTMMQGLELLAYFRNRAPLDDSGMPKDRFSAEMPDATLATLKIQPSEPRDSAVYFCASGLNGGLEAFFGQGTRLTVV.